These T cell receptor beta chains were read from a single sample in a study of blood T cell repertoires in COVID-19. This table comes from immunoSEQ multiplex PCR, and its TCRdb copy is limited to in-frame clones, with some not included. The profile shows about 260,000 clones, approximately 81% of them singletons. Sequencing was performed on peripheral blood. Receptors originate from a man between 60 and 70 years old with acute or convalescent COVID-19. Both conserved end residues are part of each CDR3. A D gene is named only where the DNA matches it firmly. Expanded clones are given a class, and other clones once, few, many or no size at all.

cdr3_aa: CASSLGLAGAQGEQYF; cdr3_nt: TGTGCCAGCAGCCTCGGACTAGCGGGGGCCCAAGGCGAGCAGTACTTC; clone_size: -; v_call: TRBV7-6; d_call: TRBD2; j_call: TRBJ2-7
cdr3_aa: CASSYRDRATEAFF; cdr3_nt: TGTGCCAGCAGTTACAGAGACAGGGCTACTGAAGCTTTCTTT; clone_size: -; v_call: TRBV6-6; d_call: TRBD1; j_call: TRBJ1-1
cdr3_aa: CAGGGGASNYGYTF; cdr3_nt: TGTGCCGGTGGCGGAGGGGCCTCTAACTATGGCTACACCTTC; clone_size: -; v_call: TRBV7-9; d_call: -; j_call: TRBJ1-2
cdr3_aa: CASSRPQGTETQYF; cdr3_nt: TGTGCCAGCAGCCGCCCACAGGGTACAGAGACCCAGTACTTC; clone_size: -; v_call: TRBV14; d_call: -; j_call: TRBJ2-5
cdr3_aa: CASSLFAGENTGELFF; cdr3_nt: TGCGCCAGCAGCCTCTTCGCGGGGGAGAACACCGGGGAGCTGTTTTTT; clone_size: -; v_call: TRBV5-1; d_call: TRBD2; j_call: TRBJ2-2
cdr3_aa: CASSLGGQGVQETQYF; cdr3_nt: TGCGCCAGCAGCTTGGGGGGACAGGGAGTGCAAGAGACCCAGTACTTC; clone_size: -; v_call: TRBV5-1; d_call: TRBD1; j_call: TRBJ2-5
cdr3_aa: CASSPPSGPLLGDEQYF; cdr3_nt: TGTGCCAGCTCACCGCCCTCCGGACCCCTCCTAGGGGACGAGCAGTACTTC; clone_size: -; v_call: TRBV18; d_call: -; j_call: TRBJ2-7
cdr3_aa: CASSGQGYEQYF; cdr3_nt: TGTGCCAGCTCAGGCCAGGGGTACGAGCAGTACTTC; clone_size: -; v_call: TRBV18; d_call: -; j_call: TRBJ2-7
cdr3_aa: CASSLVQGEETQYF; cdr3_nt: TGTGCCAGCAGCCTAGTACAGGGGGAAGAGACCCAGTACTTC; clone_size: -; v_call: TRBV5-4; d_call: TRBD1; j_call: TRBJ2-5
cdr3_aa: CASSRGQIMNTEAFF; cdr3_nt: TGCGCCAGCAGCCGAGGACAGATTATGAACACTGAAGCTTTCTTT; clone_size: few; v_call: TRBV4-1; d_call: -; j_call: TRBJ1-1
cdr3_aa: CASSFWQGMNTEAFF; cdr3_nt: TGTGCCAGCTCTTTTTGGCAGGGTATGAACACTGAAGCTTTCTTT; clone_size: once; v_call: TRBV18; d_call: -; j_call: TRBJ1-1
cdr3_aa: CASSPPGLAGSTDTQYF; cdr3_nt: TGCGCCAGCAGCCCCCCGGGACTAGCGGGGAGCACAGATACGCAGTATTTT; clone_size: -; v_call: TRBV5-1; d_call: TRBD2; j_call: TRBJ2-3
cdr3_aa: CASSRLAGYYEQYF; cdr3_nt: TGTGCCAGCAGCCGACTAGCGGGGTACTACGAGCAGTACTTC; clone_size: -; v_call: TRBV6-5; d_call: TRBD2; j_call: TRBJ2-7
cdr3_aa: CASSTSTSGSETQYF; cdr3_nt: TGCGCCAGCAGCACTTCGACTAGCGGGAGTGAGACCCAGTACTTC; clone_size: -; v_call: TRBV5-1; d_call: TRBD2; j_call: TRBJ2-5
cdr3_aa: CASSELQGDNQPQHF; cdr3_nt: TGTGCCAGCAGTGAGCTTCAGGGGGACAATCAGCCCCAGCATTTT; clone_size: -; v_call: TRBV2; d_call: TRBD1; j_call: TRBJ1-5
cdr3_aa: CASSRDSNYEQYF; cdr3_nt: TGTGCCAGCAGCCGGGACAGCAACTACGAGCAGTACTTC; clone_size: -; v_call: TRBV6-2/TRBV6-3; d_call: TRBD1; j_call: TRBJ2-7
cdr3_aa: CASSAAGRFYEQYF; cdr3_nt: TGTGCCAGCAGTGCCGCGGGGCGGTTCTACGAGCAGTACTTC; clone_size: -; v_call: TRBV9; d_call: -; j_call: TRBJ2-7
cdr3_aa: CASSQLNEKLFF; cdr3_nt: TGTGCCAGCAGCCAACTAAATGAAAAACTGTTTTTT; clone_size: -; v_call: TRBV3-1/TRBV3-2; d_call: -; j_call: TRBJ1-4
cdr3_aa: CASSPPDRRTGELFF; cdr3_nt: TGCGCCAGCAGCCCGCCGGACAGGCGCACCGGGGAGCTGTTTTTT; clone_size: -; v_call: TRBV5-1; d_call: TRBD1; j_call: TRBJ2-2
cdr3_aa: CASSQDLGARETQYF; cdr3_nt: TGTGCCAGCAGCCAAGATTTGGGGGCCCGGGAGACCCAGTACTTC; clone_size: -; v_call: TRBV14; d_call: -; j_call: TRBJ2-5
cdr3_aa: CASSERERTGELFF; cdr3_nt: TGCGCCAGCAGCGAGCGGGAGCGCACCGGGGAGCTGTTTTTT; clone_size: -; v_call: TRBV5-1; d_call: TRBD2; j_call: TRBJ2-2
cdr3_aa: CASSENREPVYEQYF; cdr3_nt: TGTGCCAGCAGTGAAAACCGGGAACCTGTTTACGAGCAGTACTTC; clone_size: -; v_call: TRBV2; d_call: -; j_call: TRBJ2-7
cdr3_aa: CASSLGGQGEDLVVGPEAFF; cdr3_nt: TGTGCCAGCAGCTTAGGCGGACAGGGGGAAGACTTGGTGGTCGGGCCTGAAGCTTTCTTT; clone_size: -; v_call: TRBV7-6; d_call: TRBD1; j_call: TRBJ1-1
cdr3_aa: CASSPPAGQGEGYNEQFF; cdr3_nt: TGTGCCAGCTCACCCCCGGCCGGACAGGGGGAAGGCTACAATGAGCAGTTCTTC; clone_size: -; v_call: TRBV18; d_call: TRBD1; j_call: TRBJ2-1
cdr3_aa: CASSLSTSGTHEQYF; cdr3_nt: TGTGCCAGCAGCTTATCAACTAGCGGGACCCACGAGCAGTACTTC; clone_size: once; v_call: TRBV7-6; d_call: TRBD2; j_call: TRBJ2-7
cdr3_aa: CASSAGSRETQYF; cdr3_nt: TGTGCCAGCAGCGCGGGGAGTCGGGAGACCCAGTACTTC; clone_size: -; v_call: TRBV7-3; d_call: -; j_call: TRBJ2-5
cdr3_aa: CASSQDQELAGTRSYEQYF; cdr3_nt: TGTGCCAGCAGCCAAGATCAGGAACTAGCGGGAACCCGCTCCTACGAGCAGTACTTC; clone_size: once; v_call: TRBV4-2; d_call: TRBD2; j_call: TRBJ2-7
cdr3_aa: CASSLQGIYGYTF; cdr3_nt: TGTGCCAGCAGTTTACAGGGGATCTATGGCTACACCTTC; clone_size: -; v_call: TRBV6-5; d_call: TRBD1; j_call: TRBJ1-2
cdr3_aa: CASSLQGLNYGYTF; cdr3_nt: TGTGCCAGCAGCTTACAGGGGCTTAACTATGGCTACACCTTC; clone_size: -; v_call: TRBV7-2; d_call: -; j_call: TRBJ1-2
cdr3_aa: CASSPTPTGGNQPQHF; cdr3_nt: TGCGCCAGCAGCCCGACCCCGACAGGGGGCAATCAGCCCCAGCATTTT; clone_size: few; v_call: TRBV5-1; d_call: TRBD1; j_call: TRBJ1-5
cdr3_aa: CASSYPLLGADTQYF; cdr3_nt: TGTGCCAGCAGTTACCCCCTACTAGGTGCGGATACGCAGTATTTT; clone_size: -; v_call: TRBV6-6; d_call: -; j_call: TRBJ2-3
cdr3_aa: CASSELLAGGESGTDTQYF; cdr3_nt: TGTGCCAGCAGTGAACTACTAGCGGGGGGGGAATCGGGCACAGATACGCAGTATTTT; clone_size: -; v_call: TRBV6-1; d_call: TRBD2; j_call: TRBJ2-3
cdr3_aa: CASSPRGQGFGNTIYF; cdr3_nt: TGTGCCAGCAGCCCACGAGGACAGGGATTTGGAAACACCATATATTTT; clone_size: once; v_call: TRBV7-2; d_call: TRBD1; j_call: TRBJ1-3
cdr3_aa: CASSPPNRRTGELFF; cdr3_nt: TGTGCCAGCTCACCCCCTAATAGGAGAACCGGGGAGCTGTTTTTT; clone_size: -; v_call: TRBV18; d_call: -; j_call: TRBJ2-2
cdr3_aa: CASSISTAQETQYF; cdr3_nt: TGTGCCAGTAGTATATCGACTGCCCAAGAGACCCAGTACTTC; clone_size: -; v_call: TRBV19; d_call: -; j_call: TRBJ2-5
cdr3_aa: CASSLATGVMSYEQYF; cdr3_nt: TGTGCCAGCAGCTTAGCGACAGGGGTAATGTCCTACGAGCAGTACTTC; clone_size: -; v_call: TRBV7-8; d_call: TRBD1; j_call: TRBJ2-7
cdr3_aa: CASSPSGRPTNTEAFF; cdr3_nt: TGCGCCAGCAGCCCTTCAGGGAGGCCTACGAACACTGAAGCTTTCTTT; clone_size: -; v_call: TRBV4-1; d_call: -; j_call: TRBJ1-1
cdr3_aa: CASSGSGQGFLYGYTF; cdr3_nt: TGTGCTAGCAGTGGATCGGGACAGGGTTTTTTATATGGCTACACCTTC; clone_size: -; v_call: TRBV28; d_call: TRBD1; j_call: TRBJ1-2
cdr3_aa: CASSGGGQAYEQYF; cdr3_nt: TGTGCCAGCAGCGGAGGGGGACAGGCCTACGAGCAGTACTTC; clone_size: -; v_call: TRBV9; d_call: TRBD1; j_call: TRBJ2-7
cdr3_aa: CASSPSSSGSTKETQYF; cdr3_nt: TGTGCCAGCTCACCCTCGAGTAGCGGGAGTACCAAAGAGACCCAGTACTTC; clone_size: -; v_call: TRBV18; d_call: TRBD2; j_call: TRBJ2-5
cdr3_aa: CASSSGQQETQYF; cdr3_nt: TGTGCCAGCAGCTCGGGACAGCAAGAGACCCAGTACTTC; clone_size: -; v_call: TRBV27; d_call: TRBD1; j_call: TRBJ2-5
cdr3_aa: CASSLGASGSYEQYF; cdr3_nt: TGTGCCAGCAGCTTAGGGGCTAGCGGATCCTACGAGCAGTACTTC; clone_size: -; v_call: TRBV11-2; d_call: TRBD2; j_call: TRBJ2-7
cdr3_aa: CASSDGGSSYEQYF; cdr3_nt: TGTGCCAGCAGTGATGGCGGTTCCTCCTACGAGCAGTACTTC; clone_size: -; v_call: TRBV2; d_call: -; j_call: TRBJ2-7
cdr3_aa: CASSIPGGGGYTF; cdr3_nt: TGTGCCAGTAGTATCCCGGGGGGCGGTGGCTACACCTTC; clone_size: -; v_call: TRBV19; d_call: -; j_call: TRBJ1-2
cdr3_aa: CASSRGQVNQPQHF; cdr3_nt: TGTGCCAGTAGTAGGGGACAGGTTAATCAGCCCCAGCATTTT; clone_size: few; v_call: TRBV19; d_call: TRBD1; j_call: TRBJ1-5
cdr3_aa: CASSFYRTQNTEAFF; cdr3_nt: TGTGCCAGCAGTTTTTATCGAACACAGAACACTGAAGCTTTCTTT; clone_size: once; v_call: TRBV28; d_call: -; j_call: TRBJ1-1
cdr3_aa: CASNQVDTEAFF; cdr3_nt: TGTGCCAGCAATCAGGTGGACACTGAAGCTTTCTTT; clone_size: -; v_call: TRBV28; d_call: -; j_call: TRBJ1-1
cdr3_aa: CASSLTEGGNEQYF; cdr3_nt: TGTGCCAGCAGCCTCACGGAAGGGGGAAACGAGCAGTACTTC; clone_size: once; v_call: TRBV11-1; d_call: -; j_call: TRBJ2-7
cdr3_aa: CASSLGTVGGELFF; cdr3_nt: TGTGCCAGCAGTTTAGGGACAGTAGGAGGGGAGCTGTTTTTT; clone_size: few; v_call: TRBV28; d_call: TRBD1; j_call: TRBJ2-2
cdr3_aa: CASSLTSGEQFF; cdr3_nt: TGTGCCAGCAGCCTGACTAGCGGGGAGCAGTTCTTC; clone_size: -; v_call: TRBV12-3/TRBV12-4; d_call: TRBD2; j_call: TRBJ2-1
cdr3_aa: CASSLAPAQDYGYTF; cdr3_nt: TGTGCCAGCAGCTTAGCCCCCGCTCAGGACTATGGCTACACCTTC; clone_size: -; v_call: TRBV7-2; d_call: -; j_call: TRBJ1-2
cdr3_aa: CASSQTTGGVTFF; cdr3_nt: TGTGCCAGCAGCCAAACGACAGGGGGCGTAACTTTCTTT; clone_size: few; v_call: TRBV28; d_call: TRBD1; j_call: TRBJ1-1
cdr3_aa: CASSPGLASGRYHNEQFF; cdr3_nt: TGTGCCAGCTCACCAGGGTTGGCTAGCGGGAGGTACCACAATGAGCAGTTCTTC; clone_size: -; v_call: TRBV18; d_call: TRBD2; j_call: TRBJ2-1
cdr3_aa: CASSQEVPGGRYGYTF; cdr3_nt: TGCGCCAGCAGCCAAGAGGTGCCAGGGGGCCGCTATGGCTACACCTTC; clone_size: -; v_call: TRBV4-1; d_call: TRBD1; j_call: TRBJ1-2